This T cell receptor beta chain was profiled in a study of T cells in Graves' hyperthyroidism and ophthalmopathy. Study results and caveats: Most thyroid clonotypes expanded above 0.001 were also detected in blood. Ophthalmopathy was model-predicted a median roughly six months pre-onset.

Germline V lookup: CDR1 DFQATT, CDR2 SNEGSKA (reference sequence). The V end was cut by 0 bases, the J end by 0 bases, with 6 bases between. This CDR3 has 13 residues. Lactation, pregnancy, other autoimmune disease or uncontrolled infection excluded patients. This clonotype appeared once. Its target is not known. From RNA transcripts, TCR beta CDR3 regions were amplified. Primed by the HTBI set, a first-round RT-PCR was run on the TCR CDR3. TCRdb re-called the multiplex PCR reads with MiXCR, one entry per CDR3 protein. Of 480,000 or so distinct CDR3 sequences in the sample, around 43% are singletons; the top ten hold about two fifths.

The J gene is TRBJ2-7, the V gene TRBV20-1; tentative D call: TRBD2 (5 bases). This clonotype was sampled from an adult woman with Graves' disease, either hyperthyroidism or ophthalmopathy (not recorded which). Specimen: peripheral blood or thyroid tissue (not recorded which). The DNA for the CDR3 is TGCAGTGCTAGAGAAGGGAGCTCCTACGAGCAGTACTTC. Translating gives CSAREGSSYEQYF.